The source of this T cell receptor beta chain is a study of cytomegalovirus exposure and HLA in healthy donors. Overall study results and limits: Specific recognition of CMV antigens was confirmed in vitro for a few chains (all CMV-associated). V- and J-gene trimming of TCR beta was linked (in a later analysis) to a missense DCLRE1C variant. Analyses of presence/absence relied on an assumption of roughly uniform sequencing depth across donors.

Trimming shortened V by 4 bases and J by 9 bases, and 13 bases separated the two germline ends. Germline values: CDR1 SQVTM, CDR2 ANQGSEA. CDR3 length equals 11 residues. Worth noting for this clone: Its antigen is not identified.

Primers included in the PCR were 60 Vbeta and 13 Jbeta primers. Sequencing used immunoSEQ multiplex PCR; TCRdb keeps in-frame clones, though not all of them. The sample records about 120,000 clones, approximately 72% being singletons. The material sequenced was PBMCs. The rearrangement links TRBV29-1 to TRBJ2-7; no firm D call. The TCR originated in a man aged 18-30 years in good health and CMV-seronegative. DNA for the CDR3: TGCAGCGTTGGGGCCGACCTGGGGCAGTACTTC. Translation gives CSVGADLGQYF.